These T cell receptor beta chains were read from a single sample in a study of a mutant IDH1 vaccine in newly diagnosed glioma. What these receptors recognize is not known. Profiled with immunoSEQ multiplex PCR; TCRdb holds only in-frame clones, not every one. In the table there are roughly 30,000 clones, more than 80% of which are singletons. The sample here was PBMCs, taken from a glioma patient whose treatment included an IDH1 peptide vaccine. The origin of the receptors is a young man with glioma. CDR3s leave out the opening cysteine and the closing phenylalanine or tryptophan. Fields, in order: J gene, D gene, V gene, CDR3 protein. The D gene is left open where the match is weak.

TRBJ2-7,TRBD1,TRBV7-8,ASSFGTVTYEQY
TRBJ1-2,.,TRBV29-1,SVEGGSNYGYT
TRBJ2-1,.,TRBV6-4,ASSDKGVGSYNEQF
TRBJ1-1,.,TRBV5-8,ASSLGPGGTEAF
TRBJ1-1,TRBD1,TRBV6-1,ASSTRTGNTEAF
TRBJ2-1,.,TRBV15,ATSRASPTTTLQF
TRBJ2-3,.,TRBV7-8,ASSTSVRHTTDTQY
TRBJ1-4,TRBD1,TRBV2,ASRAMGQLNEKLF
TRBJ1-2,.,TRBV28,AISGQRGGYT
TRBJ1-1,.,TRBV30,AWAPGLYTEAF
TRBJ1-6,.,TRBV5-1,ASSLAWDKESPLH
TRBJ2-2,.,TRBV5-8,ASSLDGAWDTGELF
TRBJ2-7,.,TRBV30,AWEPSSYEQY
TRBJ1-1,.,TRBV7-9,ASSRAGGEAF
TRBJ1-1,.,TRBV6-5,ASRTRLNTEAF
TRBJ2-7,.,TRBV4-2,ASSQEGLTFYEQY
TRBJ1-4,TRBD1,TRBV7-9,ASSSQQGFATNEKLF
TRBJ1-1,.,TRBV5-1,ASSLGGTRVLNTEAF
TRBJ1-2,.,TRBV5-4,ASSAGNRNYGYT
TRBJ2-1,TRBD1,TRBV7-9,ASSRIRDRDSYNEQF
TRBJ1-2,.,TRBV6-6,ASSYTTGTQGYT
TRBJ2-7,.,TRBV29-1,SVGGIGSYEQY
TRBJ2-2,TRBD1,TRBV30,AWTDRDITGELF
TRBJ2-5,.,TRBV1,TSSPRQGETQY
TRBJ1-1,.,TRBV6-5,ASSYVDRRNTEAF
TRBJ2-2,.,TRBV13,ASSLVGQGNTGELF
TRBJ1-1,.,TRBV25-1,ASSETGRTEAF
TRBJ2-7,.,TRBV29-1,SVGRTSSYEQY
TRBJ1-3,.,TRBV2,ASSDRRSGNTIY
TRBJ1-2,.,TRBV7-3,ASSPSRNHANYGYT
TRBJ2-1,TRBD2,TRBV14,ASSQIGTSREQF
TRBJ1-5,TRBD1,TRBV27,ASSISQGANQPQH
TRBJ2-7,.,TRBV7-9,ASSHSYEQY
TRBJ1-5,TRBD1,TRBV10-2,ASTPGGLYSNQPQH
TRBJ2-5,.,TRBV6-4,ASSARAGETQY
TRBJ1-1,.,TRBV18,ASSQTGDTEAF
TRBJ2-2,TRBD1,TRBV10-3,ASRTGGIGELF
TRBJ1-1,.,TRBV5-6,ASSSGGGTVNTEAF
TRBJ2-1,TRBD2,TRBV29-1,SVPTSSSSYNEQF
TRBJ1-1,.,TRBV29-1,SVMRGVGTEAF
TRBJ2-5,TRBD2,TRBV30,AWSVPQGLAGYQETQY
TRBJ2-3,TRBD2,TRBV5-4,ASSYGARGSGSDPTDTQY
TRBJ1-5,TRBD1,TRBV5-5,ASSPGTGGNQPQH
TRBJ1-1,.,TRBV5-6,ASSLNTEAF
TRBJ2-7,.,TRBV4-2,ASSHDGGRTTYEQY
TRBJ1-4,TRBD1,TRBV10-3,AISRDRGKLF
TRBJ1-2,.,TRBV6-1,ASSVQGNYGYT
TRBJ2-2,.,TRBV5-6,ASSSQGSGELF
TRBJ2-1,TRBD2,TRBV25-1,ASRKGTSGKDEQF
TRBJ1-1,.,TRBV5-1,ASSVGHLNTEAF
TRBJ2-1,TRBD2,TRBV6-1,ASSEAWTGGDEQF
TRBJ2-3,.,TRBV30,AWSAGLTTDTQY
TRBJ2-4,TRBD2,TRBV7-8,ASSPFSVRGRDIQY